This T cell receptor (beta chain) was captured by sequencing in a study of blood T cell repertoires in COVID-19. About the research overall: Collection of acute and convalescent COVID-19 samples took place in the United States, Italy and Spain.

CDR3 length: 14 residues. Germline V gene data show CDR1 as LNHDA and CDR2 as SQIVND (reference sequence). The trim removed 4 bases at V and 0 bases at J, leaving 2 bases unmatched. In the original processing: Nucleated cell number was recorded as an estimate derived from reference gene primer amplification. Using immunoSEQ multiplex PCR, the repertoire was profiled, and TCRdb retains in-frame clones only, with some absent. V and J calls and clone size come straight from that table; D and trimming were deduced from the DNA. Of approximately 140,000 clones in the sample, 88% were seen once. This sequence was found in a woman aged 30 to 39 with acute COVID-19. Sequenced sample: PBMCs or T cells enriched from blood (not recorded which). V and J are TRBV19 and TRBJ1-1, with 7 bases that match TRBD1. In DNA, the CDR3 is TGTGCCAGTAGTAAAGGGACAGTGAACACTGAAGCTTTCTTT. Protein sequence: CASSKGTVNTEAFF.